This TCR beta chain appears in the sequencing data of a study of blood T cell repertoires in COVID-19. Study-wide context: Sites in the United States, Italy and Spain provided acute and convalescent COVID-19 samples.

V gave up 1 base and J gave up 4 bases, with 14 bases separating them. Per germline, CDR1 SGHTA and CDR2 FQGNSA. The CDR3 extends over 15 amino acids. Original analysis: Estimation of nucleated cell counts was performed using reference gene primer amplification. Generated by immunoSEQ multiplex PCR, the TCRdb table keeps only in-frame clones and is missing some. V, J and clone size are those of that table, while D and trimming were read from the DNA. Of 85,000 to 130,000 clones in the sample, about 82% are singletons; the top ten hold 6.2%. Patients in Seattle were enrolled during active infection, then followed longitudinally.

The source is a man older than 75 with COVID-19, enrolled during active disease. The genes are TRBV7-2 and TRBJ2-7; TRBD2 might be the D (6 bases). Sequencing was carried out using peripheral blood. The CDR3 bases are TGTGCCAGCAGCTTAGTGGGCGGGGCCTGGTACGAGCAGTACTTC. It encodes CASSLVGGAWYEQYF.